The next 31 T cell receptor beta chains were all read from a single sample in a study of human T cells and chemical hapten exposure. One entry per CDR3 protein results from TCRdb running MiXCR on the RACE reads. The sample lists 30,000 to 35,000 distinct CDR3 sequences, approximately 5.5% occurring once. Sample time point: healthy volunteer bleed at 6 weeks. The authors' total RNA extraction used unfractionated whole blood. The specimen sequenced was whole blood. These receptors all stem from a human donor in good health. Some clones in this sample may be carry-over from other donors' samples.

This clonotype was counted many times. The chain recombines TRBV3-1 with TRBJ2-1, with TRBD1 as a possible D gene (5 bases). The CDR3 is made up of 15 amino acids. CDR1 and CDR2 (germline): LGHDT, YNNKEL (reference sequence). V lost 1 base, J lost 9 bases, and 16 bases lay in between. The CDR3 bases are TGTGCCAGCAGCCAAGGGGCAGGGCCCCAAGGTGAGCAGTTCTTC. This translates into CASSQGAGPQGEQFF.

This clonotype occurred many times. The CDR3 nucleotides read TGCGCCAGCACCTTCGGACAAAGCGGAAGCTCCTATAATTCACCCCTCCACTTT. Its translation is CASTFGQSGSSYNSPLHF. The chain carries TRBV5-1 and TRBJ1-6, with D possibly being TRBD1 (5 bases). The V gene's germline CDR1 is SGHRS and CDR2 YFSETQ. CDR3 length: 18 amino acids. Trimming took off 6 bases at V and 0 bases at J, with 19 bases between the two ends.

This clonotype showed up many times. The DNA of the CDR3 is TGTGCCAGCAGTCCACGACAGGAGAACACTGAAGCTTTCTTT. This sequence encodes CASSPRQENTEAFF. This chain joins TRBV6-5 and TRBJ1-1, with a weak D call TRBD1 (6 bases). Germline CDR1 reads MNHEY; CDR2 reads SVGAGI. The CDR3 runs 14 residues. Trimming took off 5 bases at V and 1 base at J, with 11 bases between the two ends.

The V and J genes are TRBV15 and TRBJ2-6, with D tentatively TRBD1 (5 bases). Germline CDR1 and CDR2: LNHNV and YYDKDF (reference sequence). Trimming cost V 0 bases and J 4 bases, with 7 bases left between them. This CDR3 has 15 residues. The DNA for the CDR3 is TGTGCCACCAGCAGAGACAGGGCCGGGGCCAACGTCCTGACTTTC. This sequence encodes CATSRDRAGANVLTF.

This clonotype has ten or more counts. The chain combines TRBV5-1 with TRBJ2-7, with D unresolved. Trimming removed 0 bases at V and 5 bases at J, with 18 bases between. CDR3 length equals 16 residues. Germline loops: CDR1 SGHRS, CDR2 YFSETQ. The DNA of the CDR3 is TGCGCCAGCAGCTTGGTAGGGCAGACTGCGACCCACGAGCAGTACTTC. Translating gives CASSLVGQTATHEQYF.

This clonotype was observed at least ten times. V is TRBV5-1 and J is TRBJ2-5, with unresolved D. This CDR3 is 12 amino acids long. Deletions cut 1 base from V and 4 bases from J, with 5 bases between. CDR1 SGHRS and CDR2 YFSETQ come from the germline V gene. The CDR3 here is CASSLTTETQYF. The CDR3 nucleotides are TGCGCCAGCAGCTTGACCACAGAGACCCAGTACTTC.

The chain joins TRBV10-3 to TRBJ1-2, with D possibly matching TRBD1 (5 bases). From germline, CDR1 is ENHRY and CDR2 SYGVKD. V was pared by 3 bases and J by 3 bases, with 20 bases between. The CDR3 totals 17 residues. CDR3 sequence reads: CAISDSVGRAIYYGYTF. The CDR3 nucleotides read TGTGCCATCAGTGATTCTGTTGGCAGGGCCATTTACTATGGCTACACCTTC.

This clonotype has a count of ten or more. This chain joins TRBV6-2 or TRBV6-3 and TRBJ1-2; 7 bases agree with TRBD1. From germline, CDR1 is MNHEY and CDR2 SVGEGT. The CDR3 has 13 residues. The trim removed 7 bases at V and 3 bases at J, leaving 5 bases unmatched. The CDR3 is CASTQGQYYGYTF. The DNA for the CDR3 is TGTGCCAGCACCCAGGGACAGTACTATGGCTACACCTTC.

At least ten counts were recorded for this clonotype. CDR3 residues: CASSLGVLGGVETQYF. The CDR3 DNA reads TGTGCCAGCAGCTTGGGGGTCCTCGGAGGGGTAGAGACCCAGTACTTC. The V call is TRBV5-6, the J call TRBJ2-5; perhaps TRBD2 as D (6 bases). Germline V CDR1 and CDR2: SGHDT, YYEEEE. V was clipped by 0 bases and J by 4 bases, with 16 bases between them. This CDR3 is built from 16 residues.

This clonotype was recorded a few times. The rearrangement uses TRBV5-6 and TRBJ2-5; 9 bases map to TRBD2. Germline trimming cut 4 bases from V and 5 bases from J; bases unmatched to any gene: 3. The CDR3 runs to 13 residues. Per the germline V gene, CDR1 is SGHDT and CDR2 is YYEEEE. The CDR3 is CASSQREAETQYF. The CDR3 DNA follows: TGTGCCAGCAGCCAGCGGGAGGCCGAGACCCAGTACTTC. Full variable domain (remainder filled in from reference TRBV5-6 and TRBJ2-5): DAGVTQSPTHLIKTRGQQVTLRCSPKSGHDTVSWYQQALGQGPQFIFQYYEEEERQRGNFPDRFSGHQFPNYSSELNVNALLLGDSALYLCASSQREAETQYFGPGTRLLVL.

This clonotype was seen at least ten times. The genes are TRBV2 and TRBJ2-5, with D possibly matching TRBD1 (6 bases). Per the germline V gene, CDR1 is SNHLY and CDR2 is FYNNEI. This CDR3 contains 14 residues. Deletions cut 6 bases from V and 3 bases from J, with 14 bases between. The CDR3: CASSSNRDEETQYF. CDR3 nucleotides: TGTGCCAGCAGCTCTAACAGGGATGAAGAGACCCAGTACTTC.

The chain is built from TRBV4-3 and TRBJ1-2; D ambiguous. V was pared by 0 bases and J by 2 bases, with 10 bases between. Germline V CDR1 and CDR2: LGHNA, YSLEER. CDR3 length: 15 amino acids. The CDR3 is CASSQDAVSNYGYTF. In DNA form, the CDR3 reads TGCGCCAGCAGCCAAGATGCCGTATCCAACTATGGCTACACCTTC.

This clonotype was recorded a few times. The rearrangement joins TRBV18 to TRBJ2-2, with D perhaps being TRBD1 or TRBD2 (5 bases each). Trimming removed 2 bases from V and 4 bases from J, with 8 bases in between. Germline CDR1 KGHSH, CDR2 LQKENI. The CDR3 length is 14 residues. The CDR3 reads CASSPGGVTGELFF. CDR3 in DNA: TGTGCCAGCTCACCAGGGGGAGTCACCGGGGAGCTGTTTTTT. Full variable domain (outside the CDR3, taken from reference TRBV18 and TRBJ2-2): NAGVMQNPRHLVRRRGQEARLRCSPMKGHSHVYWYRQLPEEGLKFMVYLQKENIIDESGMPKERFSAEFPKEGPSILRIQQVVRGDSAAYFCASSPGGVTGELFFGEGSRLTVL.

This clonotype occurred many times. The V and J genes are TRBV27 and TRBJ2-2; D is undetermined. V was cut by 6 bases and J by 3 bases, with 8 bases left in between. The V gene's germline CDR1 is MNHEY and CDR2 SMNVEV (reference sequence). The CDR3 is made up of 13 amino acids. CDR3: CASSVMYTGELFF. In DNA, the CDR3 is TGTGCCAGCAGCGTGATGTACACCGGGGAGCTGTTTTTT.

This clonotype was seen many times. This chain joins TRBV3-1 and TRBJ1-2; no reliable D call. V lost 1 base and J 8 bases, leaving 11 bases between the germline ends. The CDR3 has 13 residues. The germline V gene encodes CDR1 LGHDT and CDR2 YNNKEL (reference sequence). The CDR3 nucleotides read TGTGCCAGCAGCCAAGTGAAGGCAAGCGGCTACACCTTC. Translation gives CASSQVKASGYTF.

This chain uses TRBV29-1 with TRBJ1-1; no firm D call. CDR3 length: 11 amino acids. CDR1 is SQVTM, CDR2 ANQGSEA, per germline. The V and J ends lost 6 bases and 1 base respectively, with 6 bases between them. Here the CDR3 DNA reads TGCAGCGTGCAACAGAACACTGAAGCTTTCTTT. Its protein is CSVQQNTEAFF.

V gene TRBV6-2 or TRBV6-3 combines with J gene TRBJ2-1; the match to TRBD2 covers 8 bases. Germline CDR1 reads MNHEY; CDR2 reads SVGEGT. The CDR3 has 14 amino acids. Trimming removed 5 bases from V and 3 bases from J; junction bases left unmatched: 3. The CDR3 region is CASSPTSDYNEQFF. The CDR3, as DNA: TGTGCCAGCAGTCCGACTAGCGACTACAATGAGCAGTTCTTC.

This clonotype came up many times. The rearrangement uses TRBV12-3 or TRBV12-4 and TRBJ2-1; 8 bases fit TRBD2. The length of the CDR3 is 15 residues. V shed 10 bases, J shed 0 bases, and the junction held 8 bases outside the gene matches. This CDR3 is CATRPGTSSYNEQFF. The CDR3 DNA is TGTGCCACCCGACCCGGGACTAGCTCCTACAATGAGCAGTTCTTC.

This clonotype was seen many times. The rearrangement uses TRBV6-5 and TRBJ1-1; D remains unclear. Trimming stripped 8 bases from V and 0 bases from J, with 10 bases between. The germline V gene encodes CDR1 MNHEY and CDR2 SVGAGI. This CDR3 is built from 13 residues. CDR3 in DNA: TGTGCCAGCGGTCACCGATTGAACACTGAAGCTTTCTTT. Translated: CASGHRLNTEAFF.

This clonotype was picked up many times. This chain uses TRBV10-3 with TRBJ2-3, with 7 bases that match TRBD2. V shed 4 bases, J shed 2 bases, and the junction held 6 bases outside the gene matches. Germline V lookup: CDR1 ENHRY, CDR2 SYGVKD. The CDR3 runs 15 residues. DNA for the CDR3: TGTGCCATCAGTGCTGGGGCGGGGGTCACAGATACGCAGTATTTT. It is translated as CAISAGAGVTDTQYF.

In this sample, this clonotype turned up many times. This chain connects TRBV7-2 to TRBJ2-2; D is unclear. In germline, CDR1 is SGHTA, CDR2 FQGNSA. The V and J ends lost 3 bases and 4 bases respectively, with 18 bases between them. This CDR3 has 17 amino acids. Here the CDR3 reads CASSLINRFIGTGELFF. For the CDR3, the DNA is TGTGCCAGCAGCTTGATAAATAGGTTTATAGGCACCGGGGAGCTGTTTTTT.

This clonotype has at least ten counts. This sequence joins TRBV19 and TRBJ1-2, with 10 bases matching TRBD1. Unmatched junction bases numbered 6, after V lost 3 bases and J lost 2 bases. The CDR3 extends over 16 amino acids. The germline CDR1 and CDR2 sequences are LNHDA and SQIVND (reference sequence). The CDR3 region has the DNA TGTGCCAGTAGTATTCTGTCGGGACAGGGGAACTATGGCTACACCTTC. Encoded protein: CASSILSGQGNYGYTF.

This clonotype was counted ten times or more. This rearrangement joins TRBV20-1 to TRBJ1-1; the match to TRBD1 covers 9 bases. CDR1 DFQATT and CDR2 SNEGSKA come from the germline V gene (reference sequence). The V gene end was trimmed by 2 bases and the J gene end by 0 bases; junction bases not matched to a gene: 10. CDR3 size: 17 residues. The CDR3: CSARSRYRGRVNTEAFF. The CDR3 nucleotides read TGCAGTGCTAGATCCCGTTACAGGGGGCGAGTGAACACTGAAGCTTTCTTT.

This clonotype was detected ten times or more. The V call is TRBV5-1, the J call TRBJ2-5, with D maybe TRBD1 (6 bases). V dropped 2 bases and J dropped 3 bases, with 14 bases sitting between them. The CDR3 sequence is 15 residues long. The V gene's germline CDR1 is SGHRS and CDR2 YFSETQ. The CDR3 region has the DNA TGCGCCAGCAGCTTACCAGGGGTGTTTAAAGAGACCCAGTACTTC. It codes for CASSLPGVFKETQYF.

This clonotype was seen repeatedly, ten times or more. The genes are TRBV5-6 and TRBJ1-1; 9 bases agree with TRBD1. Germline CDR1 is SGHDT and CDR2 is YYEEEE. The CDR3 spans 16 residues. V shed 0 bases and J 4 bases; nucleotides not matched to a gene: 7. The CDR3: CASSLETGGLVTEAFF. The CDR3 DNA is TGTGCCAGCAGCTTGGAGACAGGGGGTTTGGTCACTGAAGCTTTCTTT.

This clonotype was counted a few times. This chain uses TRBV19 with TRBJ1-2, with TRBD1 as a possible D gene (5 bases). CDR3 length: 15 amino acids. With 5 bases removed from V and 4 bases from J, the gap between germline ends came to 17 bases. From germline, CDR1 is LNHDA and CDR2 SQIVND (reference sequence). As DNA, the CDR3 is TGTGCCAGTAGTCCGACCGGCGGCAGGGCCTATGGCTACACCTTC. Its translation is CASSPTGGRAYGYTF.

This clonotype was recorded many times. This chain joins TRBV29-1 and TRBJ1-2, with no clear D. From germline, CDR1 is SQVTM and CDR2 ANQGSEA. V dropped 4 bases and J dropped 0 bases, with 6 bases sitting between them. The CDR3 contains 12 residues. DNA of the CDR3: TGCAGCGTTGGGACCGCTAACTATGGCTACACCTTC. It specifies CSVGTANYGYTF. The full variable domain, with the rest looked up from reference TRBV29-1 and TRBJ1-2, is SAVISQKPSRDICQRGTSLTIQCQVDSQVTMMFWYRQQPGQSLTLIATANQGSEATYESGFVIDKFPISRPNLTFSTLTVSNMSPEDSSIYLCSVGTANYGYTFGSGTRLTVV.

This clonotype has ten or more counts. The chain employs TRBV20-1 and TRBJ2-3; TRBD2 aligns across 7 bases. Per germline, CDR1 DFQATT and CDR2 SNEGSKA (reference sequence). Trimming took 7 bases from V and 2 from J; bases not matched to a gene: 12. The CDR3 loop spans 15 amino acids. CDR3 sequence: CSVGMSSGVTDTQYF. For the CDR3, the DNA is TGCAGTGTAGGAATGTCCAGCGGGGTCACAGATACGCAGTATTTT.

This rearrangement joins TRBV12-3 or TRBV12-4 to TRBJ1-3; D call uncertain. V was pared by 3 bases and J by 1 base, with 10 bases between. The CDR3 length is 15 residues. The CDR3 loop reads CASSFRWISGNTIYF. CDR3 DNA sequence: TGTGCCAGCAGTTTTCGGTGGATTTCTGGAAACACCATATATTTT.

The V call is TRBV5-4, the J call TRBJ1-1; TRBD1 is a possible D gene (5 bases). The V gene's germline CDR1 is SGHNT and CDR2 YYREEE (reference sequence). The CDR3 extends over 15 amino acids. Trimming removed 1 base from V and 5 bases from J, with 15 bases in between. Written as DNA, the CDR3 is TGTGCCAGCAGCTTGAGGGCAGGGTCGGATACTGAAGCTTTCTTT. Translated, it gives CASSLRAGSDTEAFF.

Here the CDR3 DNA reads TGCAGCGTTGAAGATCTTGGGGGGGCAGGTGGCTACACCTTC. Its translation: CSVEDLGGAGGYTF. The chain couples TRBV29-1 to TRBJ1-2, with D possibly matching TRBD1 (6 bases). The CDR3 covers 14 residues. Germline V CDR1 and CDR2: SQVTM, ANQGSEA. V dropped 0 bases and J dropped 7 bases, with 15 bases sitting between them.